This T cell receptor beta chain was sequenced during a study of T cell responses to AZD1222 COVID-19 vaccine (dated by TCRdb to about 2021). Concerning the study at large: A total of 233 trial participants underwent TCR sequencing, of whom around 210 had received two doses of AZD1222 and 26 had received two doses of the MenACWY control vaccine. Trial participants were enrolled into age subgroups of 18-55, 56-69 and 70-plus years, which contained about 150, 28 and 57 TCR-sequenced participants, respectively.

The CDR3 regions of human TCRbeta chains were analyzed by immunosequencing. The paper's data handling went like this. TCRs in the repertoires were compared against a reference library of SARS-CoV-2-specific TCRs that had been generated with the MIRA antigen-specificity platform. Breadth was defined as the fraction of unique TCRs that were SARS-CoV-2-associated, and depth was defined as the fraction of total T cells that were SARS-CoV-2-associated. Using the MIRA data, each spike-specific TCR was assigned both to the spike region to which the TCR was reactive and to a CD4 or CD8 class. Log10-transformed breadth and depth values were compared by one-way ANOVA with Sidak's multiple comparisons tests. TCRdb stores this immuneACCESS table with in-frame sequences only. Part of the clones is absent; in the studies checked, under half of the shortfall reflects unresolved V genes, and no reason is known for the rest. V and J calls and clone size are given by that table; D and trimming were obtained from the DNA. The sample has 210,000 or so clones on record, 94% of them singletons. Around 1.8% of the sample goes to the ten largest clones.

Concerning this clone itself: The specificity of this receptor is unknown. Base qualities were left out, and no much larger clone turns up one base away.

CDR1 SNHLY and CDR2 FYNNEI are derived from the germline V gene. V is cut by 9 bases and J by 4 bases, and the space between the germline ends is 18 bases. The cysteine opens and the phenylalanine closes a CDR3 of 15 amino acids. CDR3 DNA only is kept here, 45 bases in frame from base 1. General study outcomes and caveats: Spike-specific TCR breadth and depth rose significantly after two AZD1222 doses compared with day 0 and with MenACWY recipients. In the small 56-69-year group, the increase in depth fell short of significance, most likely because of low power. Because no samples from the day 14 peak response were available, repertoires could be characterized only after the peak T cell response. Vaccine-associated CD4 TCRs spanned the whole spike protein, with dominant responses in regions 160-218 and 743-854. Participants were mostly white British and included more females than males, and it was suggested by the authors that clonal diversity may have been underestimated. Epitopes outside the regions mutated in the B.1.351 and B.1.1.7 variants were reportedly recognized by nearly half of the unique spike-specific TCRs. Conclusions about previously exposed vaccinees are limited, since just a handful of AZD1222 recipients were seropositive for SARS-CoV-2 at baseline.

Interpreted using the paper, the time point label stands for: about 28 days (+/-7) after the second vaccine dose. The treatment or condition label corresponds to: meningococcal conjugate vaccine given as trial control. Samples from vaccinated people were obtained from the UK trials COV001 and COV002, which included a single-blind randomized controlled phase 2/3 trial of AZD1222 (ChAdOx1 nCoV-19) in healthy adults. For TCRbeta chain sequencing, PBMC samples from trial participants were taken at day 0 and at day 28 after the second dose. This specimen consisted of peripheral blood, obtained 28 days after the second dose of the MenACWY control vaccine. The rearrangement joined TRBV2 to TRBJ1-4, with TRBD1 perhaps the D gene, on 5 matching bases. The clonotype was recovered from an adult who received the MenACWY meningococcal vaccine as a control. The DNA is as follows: TGTGCCAGTGGGGGAGAGGTTCAGGGTAATGAAAAACTGTTTTTT. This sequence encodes CASGGEVQGNEKLFF.